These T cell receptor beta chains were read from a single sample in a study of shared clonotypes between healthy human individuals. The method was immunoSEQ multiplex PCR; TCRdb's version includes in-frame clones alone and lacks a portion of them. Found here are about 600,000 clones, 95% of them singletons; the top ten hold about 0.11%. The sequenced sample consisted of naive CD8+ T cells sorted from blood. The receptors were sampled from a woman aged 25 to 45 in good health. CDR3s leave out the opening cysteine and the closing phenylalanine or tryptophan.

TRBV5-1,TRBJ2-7,ASSLSVGSYEQY
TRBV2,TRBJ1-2,ASSEGPRHRGRDYGYT
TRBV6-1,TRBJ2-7,ASSEAGSAKTYEQY
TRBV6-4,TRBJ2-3,ASRETGGPTDTQY
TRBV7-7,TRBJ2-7,ASSLMPFGENPLYEQY
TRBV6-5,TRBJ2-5,ASRIRGGTEETQY
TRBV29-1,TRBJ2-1,SASNLAGALYNEQF
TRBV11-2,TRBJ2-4,ASSSDTAKNIQY
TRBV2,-,ASRDGSYEQY
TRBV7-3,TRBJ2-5,ASSQTGLAGKETQY
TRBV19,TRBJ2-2,ASSTWTGPGELF
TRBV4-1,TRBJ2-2,ASSQGLAGPTGELF
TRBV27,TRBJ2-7,ASSPSAGKLTYEQY
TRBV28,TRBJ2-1,ASSLIASGIGYNEQF
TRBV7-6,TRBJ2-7,ASSFQNRAEQY
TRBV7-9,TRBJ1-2,ASSLSTGINYGYT
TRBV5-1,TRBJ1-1,ASSLGEDLGAF
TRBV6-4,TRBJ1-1,ASSETAGTEAF
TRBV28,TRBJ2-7,ASSPATGWFGDEQY
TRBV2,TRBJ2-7,ASSDGPVLTYEQY
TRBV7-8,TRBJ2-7,ASSLVRLGAPEQY
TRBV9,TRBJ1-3,ASSVAGAGNTIY
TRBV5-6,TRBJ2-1,ASSPVGLAGNYNEQF
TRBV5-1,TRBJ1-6,ASSLDRGGSPLH
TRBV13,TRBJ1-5,ASSLGGQGSNQPQH
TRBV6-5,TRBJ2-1,ASSYSPGGPSNEQF
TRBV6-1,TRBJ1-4,ASSVGRTGDEKLF
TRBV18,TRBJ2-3,ASSPPSGGEDTQY
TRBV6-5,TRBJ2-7,ASSYSRGQY
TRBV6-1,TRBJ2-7,ASSEAHGYHYEQY
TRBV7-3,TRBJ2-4,ASSSGLAGGVAKNIQY
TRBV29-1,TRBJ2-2,SVGRTGELF
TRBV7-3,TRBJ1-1,ASSFTGGGSTEAF
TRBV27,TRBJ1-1,ASSPRRAIYTEAF
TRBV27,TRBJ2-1,ASSLSSLGLREINEQF
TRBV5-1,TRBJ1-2,ASSLRAPEGNGYT
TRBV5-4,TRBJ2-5,ASSDPGLAGETQY
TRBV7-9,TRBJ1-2,ASSSEPLGVEGYT
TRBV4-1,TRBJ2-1,ASSQDPVREGSYNEQF
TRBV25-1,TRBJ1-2,ASSESGDRSSYGYT
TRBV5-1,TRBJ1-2,ASSLAQGVNYGYT
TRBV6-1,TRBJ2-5,ASSEAPWNVGLETQY
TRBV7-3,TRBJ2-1,ASSLVRRGYNEQF
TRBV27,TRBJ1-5,ASSPDRNQPQH
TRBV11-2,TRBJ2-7,ASSLGSGSGEQY